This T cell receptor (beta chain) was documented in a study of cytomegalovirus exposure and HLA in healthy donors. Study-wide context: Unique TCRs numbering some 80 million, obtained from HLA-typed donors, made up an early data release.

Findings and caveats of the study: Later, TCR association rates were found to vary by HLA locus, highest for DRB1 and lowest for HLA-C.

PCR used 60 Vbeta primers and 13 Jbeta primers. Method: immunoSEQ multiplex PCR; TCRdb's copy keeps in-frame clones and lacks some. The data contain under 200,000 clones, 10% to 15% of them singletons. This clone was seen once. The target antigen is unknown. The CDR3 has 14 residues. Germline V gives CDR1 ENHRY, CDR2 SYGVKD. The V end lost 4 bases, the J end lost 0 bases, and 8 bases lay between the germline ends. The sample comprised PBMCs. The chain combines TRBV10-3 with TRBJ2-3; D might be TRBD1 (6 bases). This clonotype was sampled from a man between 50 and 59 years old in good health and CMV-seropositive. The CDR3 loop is CAISADSSTDTQYF. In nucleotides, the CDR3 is TGTGCCATCAGTGCGGACAGTAGCACAGATACGCAGTATTTT.